Listed below are T cell receptor beta chains from one sample, sequenced in a study of OX40 agonist ivuxolimab in advanced cancers. The table came from immunoSEQ multiplex PCR; TCRdb's copy has only in-frame clones and leaves some out. The table has about 77,000 clones, 85% to 90% seen once; the top ten hold 0.5% to 0.85%. Sequenced material: CD4+ or CD8+ T cells sorted from blood, taken in a trial of the OX40 agonist ivuxolimab. These TCRs come from an adult with an advanced solid tumor such as melanoma, head and neck, liver or kidney cancer. The CDR3 runs from the conserved cysteine through the conserved F or W. The order of the fields is CDR3 protein, CDR3 DNA, D gene, J gene, clone size, V gene. The D gene is left open where the match is weak. For some rows the clone size is stated as once, few or many, or as a class when expanded; others skip it.

CDR3: CASSSGTLEQYF; DNA: TGTGCCAGCAGTTCCGGGACACTAGAGCAGTACTTC; D: NA; J: TRBJ2-7; size: NA; V: TRBV6-5
CDR3: CASSRFFGQLGQPQHF; DNA: TGCGCCAGCAGCCGGTTCTTTGGACAGCTAGGGCAGCCCCAGCATTTT; D: NA; J: TRBJ1-5; size: NA; V: TRBV4-1
CDR3: CASSLDANTEAFF; DNA: TGCGCCAGCAGCTTGGACGCGAACACTGAAGCTTTCTTT; D: NA; J: TRBJ1-1; size: NA; V: TRBV5-1
CDR3: CASSFGQAGSYNSPLHF; DNA: TGTGCCAGCAGCTTCGGACAGGCGGGATCCTATAATTCACCCCTCCACTTT; D: TRBD1; J: TRBJ1-6; size: NA; V: TRBV5-4
CDR3: CASSPRQTNERVFF; DNA: TGTGCCAGTAGTCCCCGACAGACTAATGAAAGGGTGTTTTTT; D: NA; J: TRBJ1-4; size: NA; V: TRBV19
CDR3: CASSKKIGRLRETQYF; DNA: TGTGCCAGCAGCAAAAAGATAGGACGGCTGCGAGAGACCCAGTACTTC; D: NA; J: TRBJ2-5; size: NA; V: TRBV21-1
CDR3: CASSPSRTSNYEQYF; DNA: TGTGCCAGCAGCCCTAGCCGGACCTCAAACTACGAGCAGTACTTC; D: NA; J: TRBJ2-7; size: NA; V: TRBV7-2
CDR3: CSVKRGNINEQFF; DNA: TGCAGCGTTAAGCGGGGGAATATTAATGAGCAGTTCTTC; D: TRBD2; J: TRBJ2-1; size: NA; V: TRBV29-1
CDR3: CASGGPPGNTIYF; DNA: TGTGCTAGTGGGGGGCCGCCGGGAAACACCATATATTTT; D: NA; J: TRBJ1-3; size: NA; V: TRBV12-5
CDR3: CASSQALGGARETQYF; DNA: TGTGCCAGCAGCCAGGCCCTCGGGGGGGCCCGGGAGACCCAGTACTTC; D: TRBD2; J: TRBJ2-5; size: NA; V: TRBV7-2
CDR3: CASSPQGQGRSPLHF; DNA: TGCGCCAGCAGCCCCCAGGGACAGGGGAGATCACCCCTCCACTTT; D: TRBD1; J: TRBJ1-6; size: NA; V: TRBV5-1
CDR3: CASSIDNTVPGNTIYF; DNA: TGTGCCAGTAGTATAGACAACACGGTCCCTGGAAACACCATATATTTT; D: NA; J: TRBJ1-3; size: few; V: TRBV19
CDR3: CASSRLGEVGTDTQYF; DNA: TGTGCCAGCTCACGACTCGGGGAGGTCGGCACAGATACGCAGTATTTT; D: NA; J: TRBJ2-3; size: NA; V: TRBV18
CDR3: CASSLGHLYEQYF; DNA: TGTGCCAGCAGCTTGGGACACCTCTACGAGCAGTACTTC; D: NA; J: TRBJ2-7; size: NA; V: TRBV7-2
CDR3: CASSLAGALLQHGYTF; DNA: TGTGCCAGCAGCTTAGCGGGAGCTTTATTGCAGCATGGCTACACCTTC; D: NA; J: TRBJ1-2; size: NA; V: TRBV7-9
CDR3: CASSLGGATDTQYF; DNA: TGTGCCAGCAGCTTAGGGGGGGCTACAGATACGCAGTATTTT; D: NA; J: TRBJ2-3; size: NA; V: TRBV7-2
CDR3: CASSIDGLAGTDTQYF; DNA: TGCGCCAGCAGCATAGATGGACTAGCGGGCACAGATACGCAGTATTTT; D: TRBD2; J: TRBJ2-3; size: NA; V: TRBV5-1
CDR3: CASSLEVLSTEAFF; DNA: TGCGCCAGCAGCTTGGAGGTCTTGAGCACTGAAGCTTTCTTT; D: NA; J: TRBJ1-1; size: NA; V: TRBV5-1
CDR3: CASSQVGFPYSPLHF; DNA: TGTGCCAGCAGCCAAGTCGGCTTCCCGTACTCACCCCTCCACTTT; D: NA; J: TRBJ1-6; size: few; V: TRBV14
CDR3: CASSYPGLAGGDTQYF; DNA: TGTGCCAGCAGCTACCCCGGACTAGCGGGGGGAGATACGCAGTATTTT; D: TRBD2; J: TRBJ2-3; size: NA; V: TRBV7-2
CDR3: CASSRRTDFSYEQYF; DNA: TGTGCCAGCAGCCGAAGGACAGACTTCTCCTACGAGCAGTACTTC; D: NA; J: TRBJ2-7; size: NA; V: TRBV11-2
CDR3: CASSLAGIADRPTF; DNA: TGTGCCAGCAGCTTAGCGGGGATCGCGGACAGGCCTACCTTC; D: TRBD1; J: TRBJ1-2; size: NA; V: TRBV7-6
CDR3: CASSPGLAGEDTQYF; DNA: TGTGCCAGCAGCCCCGGACTAGCGGGGGAAGATACGCAGTATTTT; D: TRBD2; J: TRBJ2-3; size: NA; V: TRBV5-6
CDR3: CASNKWSEAFF; DNA: TGTGCCAGCAACAAGTGGTCTGAAGCTTTCTTT; D: NA; J: TRBJ1-1; size: NA; V: TRBV7-2
CDR3: CASSQSGGTDTQYF; DNA: TGCGCCAGCAGCCAGAGCGGGGGTACAGATACGCAGTATTTT; D: TRBD2; J: TRBJ2-3; size: NA; V: TRBV5-1
CDR3: CSITGRETQYF; DNA: TGCAGCATTACAGGGCGGGAGACCCAGTACTTC; D: NA; J: TRBJ2-5; size: NA; V: TRBV20-1